These 28 T cell receptor beta chains came from one sample sequenced in a study of beta chain features in type 1 diabetes. Expressed TCRB transcripts got sequenced, as all isolated RNA was reverse transcribed. Sequenced by immunoSEQ multiplex PCR; TCRdb stores in-frame clones only, minus some. Among about 150,000 clones, around 8.5% were seen once, and the ten largest hold 0.65%. Sequenced: central memory CD4+ T cells from blood. These receptors all come from a young man in good health.

The genes are TRBV18 and TRBJ2-3, with D perhaps matching TRBD2 (6 bases). V was pared by 3 bases and J by 3 bases, with 10 bases between. Per the germline V gene, CDR1 is KGHSH and CDR2 is LQKENI. This CDR3 contains 14 residues. The CDR3 spells CASSPGGMTDTQYF. The DNA for the CDR3 is TGTGCCAGCTCACCTGGAGGGATGACAGATACGCAGTATTTT.

This clone appeared a few times. The genes are TRBV7-9 and TRBJ1-1; TRBD1 agrees at 8 bases. The length of the CDR3 is 14 residues. V gave up 5 bases and J gave up 3 bases; unmatched junction bases: 5. Looked up from germline, CDR1 is SEHNR and CDR2 is FQNEAQ (reference sequence). The CDR3 region is CASSTRTGYTEAFF. In nucleotides, the CDR3 is TGTGCCAGCAGCACCCGGACAGGGTACACTGAAGCTTTCTTT.

This clone was found many times. The chain employs TRBV28 and TRBJ1-5; D call uncertain. CDR3 length equals 16 residues. Germline V gene sequence: CDR1 MDHEN, CDR2 SYDVKM. V was cut by 2 bases and J by 8 bases, with 19 bases left in between. Here the CDR3 DNA reads TGTGCCAGCAGTTTAGGTTTTTTGGCGCTTCGGGAGCCCCAGCATTTT. The encoded protein is CASSLGFLALREPQHF.

Points on this clone: In the same sample, other DNA sequences code for this CDR3. This chain connects TRBV18 to TRBJ2-1; D may be TRBD1 (6 bases). V lost 0 bases, J lost 0 bases, and 9 bases lay in between. Germline CDR1 and CDR2: KGHSH and LQKENI. The CDR3 totals 16 residues. CDR3 in DNA: TGTGCCAGCTCACCACCCCAGGGGAGCTCCTACAATGAGCAGTTCTTC. Protein sequence: CASSPPQGSSYNEQFF.

The chain couples TRBV7-9 to TRBJ1-5, with TRBD1 as a possible D gene (6 bases). This CDR3 is 14 amino acids long. V lost 5 bases to trimming and J lost 6 bases, with 14 bases between them. Germline CDR1 and CDR2: SEHNR and FQNEAQ (reference sequence). CDR3 sequence (DNA): TGTGCCAGCAGCCCCGGGGAGGGGGGTCAGCCCCAGCATTTT. Its translation: CASSPGEGGQPQHF.

The chain employs TRBV7-9 and TRBJ2-7, with TRBD2 matching 8 bases. V gave up 5 bases and J gave up 2 bases; unmatched junction bases: 17. The CDR3 has 18 amino acids. The germline V gene encodes CDR1 SEHNR and CDR2 FQNEAQ (reference sequence). The CDR3 DNA is TGTGCCAGCAGCCCCGACGGGAGGGAGGGCCTTCCCCCCTACGAGCAGTACTTC. Its protein is CASSPDGREGLPPYEQYF.

There are many counts of this clone. This chain links TRBV29-1 with TRBJ2-1; D might be TRBD2 (5 bases). Germline assignment: CDR1 SQVTM and CDR2 ANQGSEA. The CDR3 loop spans 16 amino acids. The V gene lost 0 bases and the J gene lost 8 bases, with 20 bases spanning the gap. The CDR3 DNA is TGCAGCGTTGAAGATCATGTGGGGAGCGGTGATGATGAGCAGTTCTTC. Translating it yields CSVEDHVGSGDDEQFF.

The chain couples TRBV9 to TRBJ1-3; weak D call: TRBD1 (6 bases). CDR1 is SGDLS, CDR2 YYNGEE, per germline. This CDR3 spans 16 amino acids. V was pared by 4 bases and J by 1 base, with 15 bases between. CDR3 sequence (DNA): TGTGCCAGCAGCTCCTACAGGGTCGAGTCTGGAAACACCATATATTTT. Its protein is CASSSYRVESGNTIYF.

The J gene is TRBJ2-7, the V gene TRBV6-5; perhaps TRBD1 as D (6 bases). Between the trimmed V and J ends, which lost 7 bases and 5 bases, there was a span of 12 bases. The V gene's germline CDR1 is MNHEY and CDR2 SVGAGI. This CDR3 contains 12 residues. CDR3 sequence reads: CASKRDTHEQYF. Written as DNA, the CDR3 is TGTGCCAGCAAGAGGGACACTCACGAGCAGTACTTC.

This clone was observed many times. J is TRBJ2-6 and V is TRBV5-1, with TRBD1 matching over 9 bases. Germline CDR1 and CDR2: SGHRS and YFSETQ. The CDR3 has 16 residues. V dropped 2 bases and J dropped 2; count of bases not matched to a gene: 2. The CDR3 DNA is TGCGCCAGCAGCTTAAGACAGGGGGCTGGGGCCAACGTCCTGACTTTC. Its protein is CASSLRQGAGANVLTF.

This clone was picked up a small number of times. The chain links TRBV11-1 to TRBJ2-7; 9 nucleotides align to TRBD2. The CDR3 contains 16 residues. Looked up from germline, CDR1 is SGHAT and CDR2 is FQDESV (reference sequence). Unmatched junction bases numbered 10, after V lost 3 bases and J lost 4 bases. The CDR3 is CASSFEAGGTTYEQYF. The CDR3 DNA is TGTGCCAGCAGCTTTGAGGCGGGAGGGACGACTTACGAGCAGTACTTC. The full variable domain, completed using reference TRBV11-1 and TRBJ2-7, is EAEVAQSPRYKITEKSQAVAFWCDPISGHATLYWYRQILGQGPELLVQFQDESVVDDSQLPKDRFSAERLKGVDSTLKIQPAELGDSAMYLCASSFEAGGTTYEQYFGPGTRLTVT.

V gene TRBV4-3 combines with J gene TRBJ2-1; 7 bases agree with TRBD2. CDR1 and CDR2 from the germline V gene are LGHNA and YSLEER. V dropped 0 bases and J dropped 9; count of bases not matched to a gene: 5. CDR3 size: 14 residues. The CDR3: CASSQDGGGTEQFF. The CDR3 DNA reads TGCGCCAGCAGCCAAGATGGCGGGGGTACTGAGCAGTTCTTC.

This clone was seen at least ten times. V and J are TRBV29-1 and TRBJ2-3, with 9 nucleotides matching TRBD2. Germline CDR1 SQVTM, CDR2 ANQGSEA. V dropped 6 bases and J dropped 2; count of bases not matched to a gene: 6. The CDR3 is made up of 14 amino acids. CDR3 loop: CSVAGGRATDTQYF. The DNA for the CDR3 is TGCAGCGTCGCTGGCGGGAGGGCCACAGATACGCAGTATTTT.

This rearrangement joins TRBV13 to TRBJ2-3; 9 positions match TRBD2. Germline V gene data show CDR1 as PRHDT and CDR2 as FYEKMQ (reference sequence). J was trimmed by 5 bases and V by 2 bases; bases with no gene match: 8. This CDR3 is built from 16 residues. The DNA of the CDR3 is TGTGCCAGCAGCTTACGCGGGGGGGCTTCGGGAGATACGCAGTATTTT. Translation: CASSLRGGASGDTQYF.

The sample holds a few counts of this clone. The chain combines TRBV5-8 with TRBJ1-1; 8 nucleotides agree with TRBD1. Trimming took 4 bases from V and 5 from J; bases not matched to a gene: 7. The CDR3 totals 14 residues. Germline values: CDR1 SGHTS, CDR2 YDEGEE. The CDR3 sequence is CASSQGQGWTEAFF. CDR3 coding DNA: TGTGCCAGCAGCCAAGGACAGGGATGGACTGAAGCTTTCTTT.

J is TRBJ2-7 and V is TRBV7-2, with TRBD2 identical over 12 bases. Germline V gene data show CDR1 as SGHTA and CDR2 as FQGNSA. Trimming took 3 bases from V and 4 from J; bases not matched to a gene: 1. The CDR3 is 14 amino acids. CDR3 bases: TGTGCCAGCAGCTTCCTAGCGGGAGGGTACGAGCAGTACTTC. Its protein is CASSFLAGGYEQYF.

This clone was detected a few times. The chain recombines TRBV2 with TRBJ2-3, with TRBD2 as a possible D gene (6 bases). The CDR3 is 14 residues long. Germline V gene lookup returns CDR1 SNHLY and CDR2 FYNNEI. Trimming shortened V by 10 bases and J by 0 bases, and 14 bases separated the two germline ends. CDR3 loop: CATKRDSSTDTQYF. The CDR3 bases are TGTGCCACCAAACGGGACTCCAGCACAGATACGCAGTATTTT.

This clone was seen repeatedly, ten times or more. This chain connects TRBV15 to TRBJ2-1, with D perhaps TRBD2 (6 bases). This CDR3 spans 16 amino acids. Germline CDR1 reads LNHNV; CDR2 reads YYDKDF (reference sequence). V was trimmed by 0 bases and J by 5 bases, leaving 14 bases between them. The CDR3 bases are TGTGCCACCAGCAGAGATGCGGGGCCCACAAACAATGAGCAGTTCTTC. Protein: CATSRDAGPTNNEQFF.

A few counts support this clone. The rearrangement joins TRBV6-1 to TRBJ2-7; D may be TRBD2 (5 bases). The CDR3 is made up of 16 amino acids. The V gene lost 0 bases and the J gene lost 7 bases, with 19 bases spanning the gap. Germline V gene data show CDR1 as MNHNS and CDR2 as SASEGT. The CDR3 loop is CASSEALRRKLREQYF. CDR3 in DNA: TGTGCCAGCAGTGAAGCGCTACGGAGGAAGTTGAGGGAGCAGTACTTC.

This clone showed up just a few times. The chain combines TRBV7-3 with TRBJ2-5; 7 bases line up with TRBD2. This CDR3 has 14 amino acids. CDR1 SGHTA and CDR2 FQGTGA come from the germline V gene. The J segment lost 1 base and the V segment lost 5 bases, leaving 4 bases of the junction unmatched. This CDR3 reads CASSMGLPQETQYF. DNA of the CDR3: TGTGCCAGCAGCATGGGACTACCCCAAGAGACCCAGTACTTC. Full variable domain (outside the CDR3, taken from reference TRBV7-3 and TRBJ2-5): GAGVSQTPSNKVTEKGKYVELRCDPISGHTALYWYRQSLGQGPEFLIYFQGTGAADDSGLPNDRFFAVRPEGSVSTLKIQRTERGDSAVYLCASSMGLPQETQYFGPGTRLLVL.

This clone showed up just a few times. The chain combines TRBV7-9 with TRBJ2-5; TRBD1 is a possible D gene (6 bases). V was clipped by 3 bases and J by 5 bases, with 16 bases between them. The CDR3 sequence is 15 residues long. Germline loops: CDR1 SEHNR, CDR2 FQNEAQ (reference sequence). In DNA form, the CDR3 reads TGTGCCAGCAGCTTTGGGACAACCGGCTGGGAGACCCAGTACTTC. Translation gives CASSFGTTGWETQYF.

The V and J genes are TRBV7-2 and TRBJ2-7; D might be TRBD1 (6 bases). The CDR3 runs 13 residues. Germline V gene sequence: CDR1 SGHTA, CDR2 FQGNSA. V lost 6 bases, J lost 0 bases, and 9 bases lay in between. This CDR3 reads CASSDRFSYEQYF. The DNA for the CDR3 is TGTGCCAGCAGTGACAGGTTCTCCTACGAGCAGTACTTC.

The chain combines TRBV19 with TRBJ2-1; D ambiguous. CDR3 size: 12 residues. Trimming removed 8 bases from V and 0 bases from J, with 5 bases in between. From germline, CDR1 is LNHDA and CDR2 SQIVND (reference sequence). DNA for the CDR3: TGTGCCAGTTGGAGCTCCTACAATGAGCAGTTCTTC. It translates to CASWSSYNEQFF.

Only a few counts were recorded for this clone. The chain joins TRBV27 to TRBJ2-7, with D possibly matching TRBD1 (6 bases). The CDR3 is made up of 13 amino acids. Germline V gene data show CDR1 as MNHEY and CDR2 as SMNVEV (reference sequence). Trimming stripped 8 bases from V and 2 bases from J, with 13 bases between. This chain's CDR3 is CASRRQDPYEQYF. CDR3 in DNA: TGTGCCAGCCGAAGACAGGACCCCTACGAGCAGTACTTC.

The rearrangement joins TRBV5-1 to TRBJ2-5; 7 bases align to TRBD2. The germline CDR1 and CDR2 sequences are SGHRS and YFSETQ. Germline trimming cut 4 bases from V and 3 bases from J; bases unmatched to any gene: 9. The CDR3 runs 15 residues. The CDR3: CASSPVGTKEETQYF. For the CDR3, the DNA is TGCGCCAGCAGCCCGGTGGGGACTAAAGAAGAGACCCAGTACTTC.

V is TRBV28 and J is TRBJ2-3; 9 nucleotides align to TRBD2. The V gene end was trimmed by 8 bases and the J gene end by 4 bases; junction bases not matched to a gene: 1. Germline V gene lookup returns CDR1 MDHEN and CDR2 SYDVKM. This CDR3 has 12 residues. The CDR3 spells CASCGGADTQYF. The CDR3 region has the DNA TGTGCCAGCTGCGGGGGGGCAGATACGCAGTATTTT.

This clone showed up many times. V and J are TRBV29-1 and TRBJ2-3; 9 positions agree with TRBD1. There are 13 residues in the CDR3. In germline, CDR1 is SQVTM, CDR2 ANQGSEA. CDR3 in DNA: TGCAGTATCCGACAGGGGGGCACAGATACGCAGTATTTT. This sequence encodes CSIRQGGTDTQYF.

This clone appeared a few times. This rearrangement joins TRBV7-2 to TRBJ2-7; TRBD2 agrees at 14 bases. Germline lookup yields CDR1 SGHTA and CDR2 FQGNSA. Trimming took 6 bases from V and 3 from J; bases not matched to a gene: 7. This CDR3 contains 16 residues. CDR3 amino acids: CASSTTGTSGSYEQYF. CDR3 coding DNA: TGTGCCAGCAGTACCACCGGGACTAGCGGGAGCTACGAGCAGTACTTC.